Presented here are 21 T cell receptor beta chains from one specimen sequenced in a study of blood T cell repertoires in COVID-19. Here immunoSEQ multiplex PCR was the method, and the copy in TCRdb shows in-frame clones only, minus some. The table has approximately 70,000 clones, 60% to 85% seen once. Sequencing input: peripheral blood. The source is a woman aged 80 or older with active or convalescent COVID-19.

The chain carries TRBV14 and TRBJ2-5; D not resolved. Trimming removed 0 bases from V and 4 bases from J, with 18 bases in between. The CDR3 has 17 residues. Germline V lookup: CDR1 SGHDN, CDR2 FVKESK. Written as DNA, the CDR3 is TGTGCCAGCAGCCAAGATAAACAGCTCTACACCCGAGAGACCCAGTACTTC. It translates to CASSQDKQLYTRETQYF.

In its sample, this clone was seen once. The chain joins TRBV27 to TRBJ1-2, with 8 bases aligning to TRBD1. The CDR3 spans 15 residues. Germline values: CDR1 MNHEY, CDR2 SMNVEV (reference sequence). With V trimmed by 4 bases and J by 4 bases, 8 bases remained unmatched. This chain's CDR3 is CASSSWTGSSYGYTF. CDR3 coding DNA: TGTGCCAGCAGTTCATGGACAGGGAGTAGCTATGGCTACACCTTC.

This clone was seen a few times. The genes are TRBV27 and TRBJ2-5, with 8 bases matching TRBD2. CDR1 is MNHEY and CDR2 is SMNVEV in the germline V gene (reference sequence). CDR3 size: 14 residues. With 5 bases clipped from V and 5 bases from J, the junction kept 7 bases outside the gene matches. CDR3 residues: CASSLRGGFETQYF. Written as DNA, the CDR3 is TGTGCCAGCAGTCTACGGGGGGGTTTTGAGACCCAGTACTTC.

The chain links TRBV3-1 (or the pseudogene TRBV3-2) to TRBJ1-1, with TRBD1 identical over 7 bases. The CDR3 loop spans 16 amino acids. CDR1 LGHDT and CDR2 YNNKEL come from the germline V gene (reference sequence). V gave up 4 bases and J gave up 5 bases; unmatched junction bases: 13. CDR3 sequence (DNA): TGTGCCAGCAGCCTTCGACAGGGAGCGAAGGGGACTGAAGCTTTCTTT. Translated: CASSLRQGAKGTEAFF.

The chain couples TRBV6-5 to TRBJ1-6; D perhaps matches TRBD1 (5 bases). CDR3 length equals 12 residues. Germline CDR1 is MNHEY and CDR2 is SVGAGI. Between the trimmed V and J ends, which lost 6 bases and 13 bases, there was a span of 13 bases. The CDR3 bases are TGTGCCAGCAGGTTGACAGCTAGGCCCCTCCACTTT. It translates to CASRLTARPLHF.

This chain links TRBV19 with TRBJ1-2; no firm D call. Trimming stripped 4 bases from V and 8 bases from J, with 14 bases between. Germline CDR1 is LNHDA and CDR2 is SQIVND (reference sequence). The CDR3 runs 13 residues. The CDR3 DNA reads TGTGCCAGTAGTAACCTCGACCCCGGGGGCTACACCTTC. It translates to CASSNLDPGGYTF.

About this clone itself: Other DNA sequences within the sample encode an identical CDR3. The rearrangement uses TRBV27 and TRBJ2-7; TRBD2 might be the D (5 bases). Trimming removed 5 bases from V and 3 bases from J, with 11 bases in between. The germline V gene encodes CDR1 MNHEY and CDR2 SMNVEV (reference sequence). The length of the CDR3 is 13 residues. The CDR3 coding sequence is TGTGCCAGCAGTCGCACCAGCGGCTACGAGCAGTACTTC. Protein product: CASSRTSGYEQYF.

The V call is TRBV6-2 or TRBV6-3, the J call TRBJ1-2, with D unclear. V was trimmed by 2 bases and J by 4 bases, leaving 8 bases between them. This CDR3 region has 13 residues. CDR1 is MNHEY and CDR2 is SVGEGT in the germline V gene. The chain's CDR3 is CASSYGGSYGYTF. The CDR3, as DNA: TGTGCCAGCAGTTACGGTGGCTCCTATGGCTACACCTTC.

The chain is built from TRBV2 and TRBJ1-5, with 10 bases matching TRBD1. This CDR3 contains 14 residues. V was clipped by 5 bases and J by 11 bases; unmatched bases: 9. Germline V CDR1 and CDR2: SNHLY, FYNNEI. The CDR3 bases are TGTGCCAGCAGTCTAGGACAGGGGGTGGTGGCCCAGCATTTT. It codes for CASSLGQGVVAQHF.

V usage is TRBV7-3 and J usage is TRBJ2-1; tentative D call: TRBD2 (6 bases). Trimming took 1 base from V and 15 from J, leaving 16 bases between them. The CDR3 is made up of 13 amino acids. The germline V gene encodes CDR1 SGHTA and CDR2 FQGTGA. The CDR3 DNA reads TGTGCCAGCAGCTTAAGGCGGGGACCTTATTTGTTCTTC. Translation gives CASSLRRGPYLFF.

The chain is built from TRBV6-5 and TRBJ2-1; no definite D call. Per the germline V gene, CDR1 is MNHEY and CDR2 is SVGAGI. The ends were cut back, 3 bases at V and 8 bases at J, with 11 bases in the middle. The CDR3 is 13 residues long. CDR3 sequence reads: CASSYKPGYEQFF. CDR3 bases: TGTGCCAGCAGTTATAAACCAGGCTATGAGCAGTTCTTC.

The chain couples TRBV29-1 to TRBJ2-1; 9 nucleotides align to TRBD1. The length of the CDR3 is 15 residues. CDR1 is SQVTM and CDR2 is ANQGSEA in the germline V gene. V lost 3 bases to trimming and J lost 3 bases; unmatched junction nucleotides: 6. CDR3 DNA: TGCAGCGTTGAGCGCCGGGACAGGGTCTACAATGAGCAGTTCTTC. Its translation is CSVERRDRVYNEQFF.

V gene TRBV5-6 combines with J gene TRBJ2-5; maybe TRBD2 (7 bases). V shed 4 bases and J shed 2 bases, with 21 bases lying between them. The CDR3 consists of 17 residues. In germline, CDR1 is SGHDT, CDR2 YYEEEE. CDR3 amino acids: CASSNLWAGAKQETQYF. CDR3 nucleotides: TGTGCCAGCAGCAACCTCTGGGCGGGGGCTAAACAAGAGACCCAGTACTTC.

The chain employs TRBV7-2 and TRBJ2-3; TRBD2 agrees at 10 bases. V lost 5 bases and J lost 4; bases outside the gene matches: 9. CDR1 is SGHTA, CDR2 FQGNSA, per germline. The CDR3 covers 16 residues. The CDR3 DNA reads as TGTGCCAGCAGCAAGACCGGGACTAGCGTAGCAGATACGCAGTATTTT. It specifies CASSKTGTSVADTQYF.

The chain couples TRBV7-8 to TRBJ2-7, with a tentative D call TRBD1 (6 bases). Germline V gives CDR1 SGHVS, CDR2 FQNEAQ. V lost 5 bases and J lost 7, with 18 bases in between. CDR3 length equals 14 residues. CDR3 amino acids: CASSQGPGFWEQYF. The DNA of the CDR3 is TGTGCCAGCAGCCAGGGGCCCGGGTTTTGGGAGCAGTACTTC. Supplemented by reference TRBV7-8 and TRBJ2-7, the full variable domain reads GAGVSQSPRYKVAKRGQDVALRCDPISGHVSLFWYQQALGQGPEFLTYFQNEAQLDKSGLPSDRFFAERPEGSVSTLKIQRTQQEDSAVYLCASSQGPGFWEQYFGPGTRLTVT.

This chain joins TRBV2 and TRBJ1-3, with TRBD1 matching over 7 bases. Germline loops: CDR1 SNHLY, CDR2 FYNNEI. CDR3 length: 16 residues. With V trimmed by 1 base and J by 0 bases, 3 bases remained unmatched. This CDR3 reads CASSEGQGGSGNTIYF. CDR3 DNA: TGTGCCAGCAGTGAAGGGCAGGGGGGCTCTGGAAACACCATATATTTT.

Only a few counts were recorded for this clone. This chain joins TRBV19 and TRBJ1-1; TRBD1 is a possible D gene (6 bases). Germline-derived CDR1 and CDR2 are LNHDA and SQIVND (reference sequence). This CDR3 is built from 17 residues. V lost 1 base, J lost 5 bases, and 20 bases lay in between. CDR3 amino acids: CASSIGREGGRRTEAFF. Written as DNA, the CDR3 is TGTGCCAGTAGTATAGGCAGGGAGGGGGGGCGCCGAACTGAAGCTTTCTTT.

This clone was detected only a few times. The J gene is TRBJ2-5, the V gene TRBV3-1 (or the pseudogene TRBV3-2); D possibly corresponds to TRBD2 (6 bases). CDR1 and CDR2 from the germline V gene are LGHDT and YNNKEL (reference sequence). With 10 bases removed from V and 1 base from J, the gap between germline ends came to 28 bases. The CDR3 contains 18 residues. The CDR3 sequence: CATKEGAEGRPRQETQYF. In nucleotides, the CDR3 is TGTGCCACAAAGGAGGGTGCCGAAGGGAGGCCTCGCCAAGAGACCCAGTACTTC.

This chain uses TRBV19 with TRBJ1-5; 7 nucleotides line up with TRBD1. The CDR3 spans 15 residues. Per germline, CDR1 LNHDA and CDR2 SQIVND (reference sequence). The ends lost 5 bases at V and 2 bases at J; junction bases unmatched: 6. The DNA of the CDR3 is TGTGCCAGTAGTGGTCGACAGGGAGGCAATCAGCCCCAGCATTTT. Translated, it gives CASSGRQGGNQPQHF.

This clone was seen a single time. V is TRBV4-3 and J is TRBJ2-7; unclear D gene. This CDR3 region has 15 residues. Germline CDR1 LGHNA, CDR2 YSLEER. V shed 1 base and J shed 6 bases, with 16 bases lying between them. The CDR3 is CASSQAGFGATEQYF. CDR3 nucleotides: TGCGCCAGCAGCCAAGCGGGTTTTGGAGCGACCGAGCAGTACTTC.

The chain links TRBV3-1 (or the pseudogene TRBV3-2) to TRBJ1-3; TRBD1 might be the D (5 bases). CDR1 and CDR2 (germline): LGHDT, YNNKEL (reference sequence). Trimming stripped 3 bases from V and 8 bases from J, with 8 bases between. The CDR3 is made up of 12 amino acids. This chain's CDR3 is CASSHGGYTIYF. The CDR3 nucleotides are TGTGCCAGCAGCCACGGGGGGTACACCATATATTTT.